The 6 T cell receptor beta chains below all came from one sample that was sequenced in a study of identical twins. TCRdb reanalysed the 5' RACE reads using MiXCR and keeps one entry per CDR3 protein. The sample consists of fewer than 500,000 distinct CDR3 sequences, 13% to 15% of them appearing once. These data also formed part of another study, on yellow fever vaccine responses in identical twins.

The sample comprised CD4+ T cells sorted from blood. The origin of the receptors is a woman younger than 30 in good health.

CDR3 DNA: TGTGCCAGCAGCCCAACGGCAGCGGGGGTCCACGAGCAGTACTTC. Translation: CASSPTAAGVHEQYF. V gene TRBV7-2 combines with J gene TRBJ2-7; 8 bases map to TRBD2. Germline V lookup: CDR1 SGHTA, CDR2 FQGNSA. The CDR3 is 15 amino acids. The V segment lost 5 bases and the J segment 5 bases; nucleotides outside the gene matches: 11.

There are many counts of this clonotype. This chain uses TRBV29-1 with TRBJ2-7; weak D call: TRBD2 (6 bases). Germline assignment: CDR1 SQVTM and CDR2 ANQGSEA. The V and J ends lost 4 bases and 3 bases respectively, with 7 bases between them. The CDR3 has 11 residues. The CDR3 protein is CSVGEDYEQYF. DNA for the CDR3: TGCAGCGTTGGGGAGGACTACGAGCAGTACTTC.

The CDR3 coding sequence is TGCGCCAGCAGCCAAGATCTGGGGCGGATACTAGCGGGGGGGCCGTTCTTC. Translation gives CASSQDLGRILAGGPFF. The gene calls are TRBV4-1 and TRBJ2-1, with 13 nucleotides matching TRBD2. The CDR3 loop spans 17 amino acids. The V gene end was trimmed by 0 bases and the J gene end by 15 bases; junction bases not matched to a gene: 14. Germline V gene sequence: CDR1 MGHRA, CDR2 YSYEKL.

The chain carries TRBV27 and TRBJ2-7, with D maybe TRBD2 (6 bases). Germline values: CDR1 MNHEY, CDR2 SMNVEV (reference sequence). V was cut by 2 bases and J by 2 bases, with 19 bases left in between. The CDR3 totals 17 residues. The CDR3 loop reads CASSLRRGFTETYEQYF. DNA for the CDR3: TGTGCCAGCAGTTTAAGGAGGGGCTTCACCGAGACCTACGAGCAGTACTTC.

This clonotype was detected only a few times. This chain uses TRBV6-1 with TRBJ1-4; 9 nucleotides match TRBD1. Germline V gene lookup returns CDR1 MNHNS and CDR2 SASEGT. The CDR3 totals 15 residues. The trim removed 6 bases at V and 7 bases at J, leaving 9 bases unmatched. CDR3 loop: CASSSDRGRGEKLFF. In nucleotides, the CDR3 is TGTGCCAGCAGCTCCGACAGGGGGAGAGGTGAAAAACTGTTTTTT.

The genes are TRBV3-1 and TRBJ2-7, with no clear D. V shed 0 bases and J shed 6 bases, with 3 bases lying between them. The CDR3 runs to 11 residues. CDR1 LGHDT and CDR2 YNNKEL come from the germline V gene (reference sequence). CDR3 nucleotide sequence: TGTGCCAGCAGCCAAGAGACCGAGCAGTACTTC. Residues: CASSQETEQYF.